This TCR beta chain was recorded in a study of T-cell reconstitution after alpha-beta-depleted transplantation in children. Unique molecular identifiers were built into the TCRbeta library. MiXCR was run by TCRdb on the PCR reads, yielding one entry per CDR3 protein. The sample includes about 350,000 distinct CDR3 sequences, 13% of them seen just once. This clonotype was seen more than once but under ten times. One junction end disagrees with the germline gene, perhaps due to a read error. Germline V gives CDR1 SSHAT, CDR2 FNYEAQ (reference sequence). The CDR3 is 15 residues long. Sequencing used PBMCs, obtained from the stem cell graft. The TCR sequence derives from a human donor who donated a stem cell graft to a child with Fanconi anemia. This chain uses TRBV7-7 with TRBJ2-1; no firm D call. The CDR3 coding sequence is TGTGCTAGCAGCTCTGGTATTGTAGGGCACCATGAGCAGTTCTTC. Protein: CASSSGIVGHHEQFF.